The clone carrying this T cell receptor (beta chain) was recorded a few times. No antigen is known for it. This specimen comes from a study of cytomegalovirus exposure and HLA in healthy donors. Study-level results: There was a cluster of highly shared sequence variants that was likely a sequencing artifact. The classifier reportedly diagnosed cytomegalovirus status with high specificity and sensitivity. A later analysis linked a missense DCLRE1C variant to TCR beta V- and J-gene trimming.

V lost 5 bases, J lost 5 bases, and 12 bases lay in between. Per germline, CDR1 MNHNY and CDR2 SVGAGI (reference sequence). There are 13 residues in the CDR3. Though nominally healthy at sampling, donors likely had unrecorded immune exposures. The PCR made use of 60 Vbeta and 13 Jbeta primers. Some clones are missing from TCRdb's copy, which holds only in-frame ones; the method was immunoSEQ multiplex PCR. The sample records roughly 86,000 clones, 70% to 85% being singletons. The chain links TRBV6-6 to TRBJ1-1; D might be TRBD1 (5 bases). The TCR comes from a man aged 60-69 years in good health and CMV-seronegative. Sequencing input: PBMCs. In nucleotides, the CDR3 is TGTGCCAGCAGTACCCCAGGGCAAACTGAAGCTTTCTTT. It codes for CASSTPGQTEAFF.